These 29 T cell receptor beta chains were sequenced from one sample in a study of identical twins. TCRdb re-called the 5' RACE reads through MiXCR, storing one row per CDR3 protein. The sample contains about 1.7 million distinct CDR3 sequences, around a third of which appear only once. Sequenced material: cord blood. These receptors all stem from a newborn girl in good health.

This chain links TRBV20-1 with TRBJ1-5, with 7 bases fitting TRBD1. J was trimmed by 5 bases and V by 2 bases; bases with no gene match: 9. Per germline, CDR1 DFQATT and CDR2 SNEGSKA (reference sequence). CDR3 length equals 15 residues. CDR3 region: CSARPWTGGDQPQHF. CDR3 sequence (DNA): TGCAGTGCTAGACCGTGGACAGGAGGCGATCAGCCCCAGCATTTT.

This clonotype showed up just a few times. The V call is TRBV4-1, the J call TRBJ2-1, with D unclear. The V end lost 0 bases, the J end lost 7 bases, and 10 bases lay between the germline ends. This CDR3 spans 14 amino acids. Germline CDR1 is MGHRA and CDR2 is YSYEKL. The CDR3 region has the DNA TGCGCCAGCAGCCAAGATCGACTTCCTAATGAGCAGTTCTTC. Its protein product is CASSQDRLPNEQFF.

Note on this clonotype: A much larger clonotype is one base distant, so this may be a read error. The V and J genes are TRBV12-3 or TRBV12-4 and TRBJ1-2; D gene ambiguous. The CDR3 contains 13 residues. V lost 6 bases, J lost 4 bases, and 12 bases lay in between. The CDR3 loop is CASSPREAYGYTF. The CDR3 DNA follows: TGTGCCAGCAGCCCGCGGGAAGCCTATGGCTACACCTTC.

Ten or more counts support this clonotype. The V and J genes are TRBV29-1 and TRBJ1-1, with D tentatively TRBD1 (6 bases). The CDR3 totals 12 residues. With 4 bases removed from V and 1 base from J, the gap between germline ends came to 7 bases. Germline V gene data show CDR1 as SQVTM and CDR2 as ANQGSEA. Here the CDR3 reads CSVGGRNTEAFF. The CDR3 region has the DNA TGCAGCGTTGGGGGGCGGAACACTGAAGCTTTCTTT.

The V call is TRBV20-1, the J call TRBJ1-2; unclear D gene. Germline V lookup: CDR1 DFQATT, CDR2 SNEGSKA (reference sequence). V was pared by 3 bases and J by 0 bases, with 8 bases between. This CDR3 is 13 amino acids long. CDR3 region: CSASLQSNYGYTF. As DNA, the CDR3 is TGCAGTGCTAGTCTCCAGTCTAACTATGGCTACACCTTC.

J is TRBJ2-3 and V is TRBV6-1, with 9 bases fitting TRBD2. V trimming: 4 bases; J trimming: 4 bases; junction bases outside the gene matches: 9. This CDR3 is built from 16 residues. CDR1 is MNHNS, CDR2 SASEGT, per germline. For the CDR3, the DNA is TGTGCCAGCAGTGCAATCGCGGGGGGGCTCGCAGATACGCAGTATTTT. It yields the protein CASSAIAGGLADTQYF.

This clonotype was found a few times. The CDR3 coding sequence is TGTGCCAGCAGCCCCTATCCGGGACGCCGAACTTATGGCTACACCTTC. Protein sequence: CASSPYPGRRTYGYTF. The genes are TRBV6-6 and TRBJ1-2, with a possible D match to TRBD1 (5 bases). The germline gives CDR1 MNHNY, CDR2 SVGAGI (reference sequence). V was cut by 6 bases and J by 5 bases, with 22 bases left in between. The CDR3 loop spans 16 amino acids.

V and J are TRBV20-1 and TRBJ1-5, with D uncertain. Germline V gives CDR1 DFQATT, CDR2 SNEGSKA (reference sequence). V was cut by 2 bases and J by 3 bases, with 8 bases left in between. CDR3 length equals 13 residues. In DNA, the CDR3 is TGCAGTGCTAGACAGATCCTCAATCAGCCCCAGCATTTT. Amino acids: CSARQILNQPQHF.

This clonotype came up a few times. The genes are TRBV10-3 and TRBJ1-2; TRBD1 is a possible D gene (6 bases). V was pared by 4 bases and J by 7 bases, with 19 bases between. In germline, CDR1 is ENHRY, CDR2 SYGVKD. The CDR3 length is 15 residues. The CDR3 is CAISAGQSGAIGYTF. DNA of the CDR3: TGTGCCATCAGTGCCGGTCAATCGGGGGCCATTGGCTACACCTTC.

This clonotype was seen more than once but under ten times. V gene TRBV25-1 combines with J gene TRBJ2-1; TRBD1 might be the D (6 bases). Per the germline V gene, CDR1 is MGHDK and CDR2 is SYGVNS. CDR3 length: 14 amino acids. V was shortened by 8 bases and J by 5 bases, with 16 bases between the two germline ends. Written as DNA, the CDR3 is TGTGCCAGCGACCCGGGACACCTCAACAATGAGCAGTTCTTC. As protein: CASDPGHLNNEQFF.

Comment on this clonotype: Its ends do not fully match the called genes, so a read error is possible. The rearrangement links TRBV12-3 or TRBV12-4 to TRBJ1-2; D perhaps matches TRBD1 (5 bases). CDR3 length: 15 amino acids. The CDR3: CASSLEGTDNYGYTF. The CDR3 DNA is TGTGCCAGCAGCTTAGAAGGGACGGATAACTATGGCTACACCTTC.

The J gene is TRBJ2-1, the V gene TRBV20-1; possibly TRBD2 for D (7 bases). Germline V CDR1 and CDR2: DFQATT, SNEGSKA (reference sequence). V lost 2 bases and J lost 0, with 14 bases in between. This CDR3 is 16 amino acids long. CDR3 sequence: CSARFSGGPSYNEQFF. In DNA, the CDR3 is TGCAGTGCTAGATTCTCGGGGGGCCCCTCCTACAATGAGCAGTTCTTC.

V and J are TRBV11-2 and TRBJ2-1; 9 bases align to TRBD2. The V gene's germline CDR1 is SGHAT and CDR2 FQNNGV. The ends lost 7 bases at V and 6 bases at J; junction bases unmatched: 22. CDR3 length: 19 residues. CDR3 loop: CASIRSARTSGLIVNEQFF. In DNA, the CDR3 is TGTGCCAGCATCCGGTCGGCCAGAACTAGCGGGTTGATCGTCAATGAGCAGTTCTTC.

This clonotype was detected a few times. V and J are TRBV20-1 and TRBJ1-5; 10 nucleotides align to TRBD1. V trimming: 1 base; J trimming: 0 bases; junction bases outside the gene matches: 3. The length of the CDR3 is 16 residues. Germline CDR1 is DFQATT and CDR2 is SNEGSKA (reference sequence). This CDR3 is CSARVDRGYSNQPQHF. The CDR3 nucleotides are TGCAGTGCTAGAGTGGACAGGGGGTATAGCAATCAGCCCCAGCATTTT.

The chain joins TRBV6-6 to TRBJ1-2; D is possibly TRBD1 (5 bases). The CDR3 loop spans 15 amino acids. Germline-derived CDR1 and CDR2 are MNHNY and SVGAGI (reference sequence). V dropped 2 bases and J dropped 1 base, with 11 bases sitting between them. In DNA form, the CDR3 reads TGTGCCAGCAGTTACGTCCAGGGCCTTAACTATGGCTACACCTTC. This translates into CASSYVQGLNYGYTF.

This chain links TRBV5-1 with TRBJ1-1; D is ambiguous. The length of the CDR3 is 16 residues. Trimming cost V 0 bases and J 0 bases, with 12 bases left between them. CDR1 SGHRS and CDR2 YFSETQ come from the germline V gene. The CDR3 sequence: CASSLDGYGLNTEAFF. DNA of the CDR3: TGCGCCAGCAGCTTGGACGGTTACGGCTTGAACACTGAAGCTTTCTTT.

The chain combines TRBV24-1 with TRBJ2-1; 12 bases are a match to TRBD2. The CDR3 runs to 16 residues. Trimming took 4 bases from V and 4 from J; bases not matched to a gene: 4. Germline CDR1 KGHDR, CDR2 SFDVKD. The CDR3 DNA reads as TGTGCCACCAGTGACCGACTAGCGGGAGTATACAATGAGCAGTTCTTC. Its protein is CATSDRLAGVYNEQFF.

The chain is built from TRBV12-3 or TRBV12-4 and TRBJ2-1, with 10 bases matching TRBD2. The tail of the sequence fits TRBJ2-7 better, so the J call may be wrong. This CDR3 is 14 amino acids long. The CDR3 DNA reads as TGTGCCAGCAGTAATAGCGGGGGGACCTACGAGCAGTACTTC. It is translated as CASSNSGGTYEQYF.

This chain connects TRBV27 to TRBJ2-3; D unclear. Looked up from germline, CDR1 is MNHEY and CDR2 is SMNVEV (reference sequence). V was cut by 5 bases and J by 5 bases, with 5 bases left in between. This CDR3 is built from 11 residues. CDR3 nucleotide sequence: TGTGCCAGCAGTGCAATAGATACGCAGTATTTT. This encodes CASSAIDTQYF.

J is TRBJ2-4 and V is TRBV28; the D is unclear. The CDR3 runs 12 residues. Looked up from germline, CDR1 is MDHEN and CDR2 is SYDVKM. The ends were cut back, 6 bases at V and 13 bases at J, with 16 bases in the middle. The DNA for the CDR3 is TGTGCCAGCAGGGCGGTTTCCTACAAGCAGTACTTC. Protein: CASRAVSYKQYF.

This rearrangement joins TRBV20-1 to TRBJ2-1; 11 positions match TRBD1. Per the germline V gene, CDR1 is DFQATT and CDR2 is SNEGSKA (reference sequence). The J segment lost 3 bases and the V segment lost 0 bases, leaving 4 bases of the junction unmatched. This CDR3 is built from 16 residues. CDR3 DNA sequence: TGCAGTGCTAGAGATCGGGGGACAGGGGGCTACAATGAGCAGTTCTTC. Translated: CSARDRGTGGYNEQFF.

This clonotype was seen more than once but under ten times. V is TRBV3-1 and J is TRBJ2-4; tentatively, D is TRBD1 or TRBD2 (5 bases each). Trimming pared 2 bases from V and 7 bases from J, leaving 12 bases between. The CDR3 is 14 residues long. The germline gives CDR1 LGHDT, CDR2 YNNKEL (reference sequence). This CDR3 reads CASSQPGPRNIQYF. CDR3 in DNA: TGTGCCAGCAGCCAACCGGGGCCACGGAACATTCAGTACTTC.

The chain employs TRBV7-8 and TRBJ1-2; possibly TRBD1 for D (5 bases). Germline CDR1 SGHVS, CDR2 FQNEAQ. V was cut by 4 bases and J by 4 bases, with 13 bases left in between. CDR3 size: 14 residues. The CDR3: CASSWRLGGYGYTF. The CDR3 nucleotides read TGTGCCAGCAGCTGGCGGTTGGGGGGCTATGGCTACACCTTC.

This clonotype has only a few counts. V gene TRBV7-9 combines with J gene TRBJ2-7, with D unresolved. Germline V gene data show CDR1 as SEHNR and CDR2 as FQNEAQ (reference sequence). The CDR3 has 14 amino acids. Trimming cost V 7 bases and J 0 bases, with 13 bases left between them. Written as DNA, the CDR3 is TGTGCCAGCAAATTAGCCGAGGACTCCTACGAGCAGTACTTC. It encodes CASKLAEDSYEQYF.

This clonotype has a handful of counts. J is TRBJ2-7 and V is TRBV20-1; TRBD2 agrees at 11 bases. This CDR3 spans 17 amino acids. Germline CDR1 is DFQATT and CDR2 is SNEGSKA (reference sequence). Trimming took 0 bases from V and 7 from J; bases not matched to a gene: 14. CDR3 sequence: CSARDSRTSGRSWEQYF. Written as DNA, the CDR3 is TGCAGTGCTAGAGATTCTAGAACTAGCGGGAGATCATGGGAGCAGTACTTC.

CDR3 amino acids: CASTYIRTSGTSYNEQFF. DNA of the CDR3: TGTGCCAGCACCTACATCCGGACTAGCGGGACCTCCTACAATGAGCAGTTCTTC. The chain is built from TRBV12-3 or TRBV12-4 and TRBJ2-1; 12 nucleotides align to TRBD2. The CDR3 is made up of 18 amino acids. Trimming took 7 bases from V and 0 from J; bases not matched to a gene: 10.

The sample holds many counts of this clonotype. The chain combines TRBV12-3 or TRBV12-4 with TRBJ1-2; D gene ambiguous. This CDR3 has 14 residues. Trimming took 6 bases from V and 7 from J, leaving 18 bases between them. The CDR3 sequence: CASSLGSVGSGYTF. Here the CDR3 DNA reads TGTGCCAGCAGCCTAGGGTCGGTGGGGTCTGGCTACACCTTC.

This clonotype was seen many times. The V and J genes are TRBV14 and TRBJ2-1; TRBD2 matches at 12 bases. The CDR3 covers 14 residues. Germline V lookup: CDR1 SGHDN, CDR2 FVKESK. Trimming took 4 bases from V and 13 from J; bases not matched to a gene: 8. In nucleotides, the CDR3 is TGTGCCAGCAGCCCCGGACTAGCGGGATCACCACAGTTCTTC. As protein: CASSPGLAGSPQFF.

The chain carries TRBV3-1 and TRBJ2-7; tentatively, D is TRBD2 (6 bases). The CDR3 covers 11 residues. The V and J ends lost 3 bases and 8 bases respectively, with 8 bases between them. CDR1 is LGHDT, CDR2 YNNKEL, per germline (reference sequence). CDR3 nucleotide sequence: TGTGCCAGCAGCCAGGGACTCCAGCAGTACTTC. It encodes CASSQGLQQYF.